This T cell receptor (beta chain) is from a study of shared clonotypes between healthy human individuals. On the study more broadly: Researchers drew samples from a couple of women and three men aged 18 to 49. CD8 memory received one plate per donor, CD8 naive two, CD4 memory three and CD4 naive three.

The data were produced by immunoSEQ multiplex PCR, yet TCRdb's version contains in-frame clones alone and is incomplete. Among some 550,000 clones listed, 95% to 98% were seen once. The CDR3 length is 13 residues. V was cut by 0 bases and J by 2 bases, with 3 bases left in between. Germline CDR1 and CDR2: SGHDT and YYEEEE. The chain uses TRBV5-6 and TRBJ1-3; D gene ambiguous. This TCR derives from a woman under 40 in good health. What was sequenced was naive CD4+ T cells sorted from blood. Subset described: CD45RA+ positively selected. CDR3 loop: CASSLGTGNTIYF. The CDR3 bases are TGTGCCAGCAGCTTGGGGACTGGAAACACCATATATTTT.